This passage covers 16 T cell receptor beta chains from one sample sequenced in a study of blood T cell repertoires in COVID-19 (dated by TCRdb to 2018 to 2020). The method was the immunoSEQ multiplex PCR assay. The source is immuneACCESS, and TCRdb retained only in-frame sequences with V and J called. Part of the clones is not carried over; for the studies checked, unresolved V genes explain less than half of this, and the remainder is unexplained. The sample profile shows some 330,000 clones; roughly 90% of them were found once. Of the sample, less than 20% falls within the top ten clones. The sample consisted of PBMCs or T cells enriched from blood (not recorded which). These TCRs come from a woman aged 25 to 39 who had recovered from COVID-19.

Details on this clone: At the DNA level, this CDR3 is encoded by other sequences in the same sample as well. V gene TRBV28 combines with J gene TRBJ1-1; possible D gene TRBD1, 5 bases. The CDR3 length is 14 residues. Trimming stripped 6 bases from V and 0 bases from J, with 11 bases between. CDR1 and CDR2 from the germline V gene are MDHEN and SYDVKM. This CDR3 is CASSLRQLNTEAFF. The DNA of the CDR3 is TGTGCCAGCAGCCTCCGACAGCTGAACACTGAAGCTTTCTTT. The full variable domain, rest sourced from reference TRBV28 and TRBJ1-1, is DVKVTQSSRYLVKRTGEKVFLECVQDMDHENMFWYRQDPGLGLRLIYFSYDVKMKEKGDIPEGYSVSREKKERFSLILESASTNQTSMYLCASSLRQLNTEAFFGQGTRLTVV.

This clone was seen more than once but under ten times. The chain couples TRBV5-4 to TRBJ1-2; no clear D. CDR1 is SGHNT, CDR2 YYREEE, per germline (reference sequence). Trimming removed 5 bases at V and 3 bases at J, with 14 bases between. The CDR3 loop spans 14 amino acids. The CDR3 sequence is CASSSGIRDYGYTF. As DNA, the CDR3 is TGTGCCAGCAGTTCGGGAATACGGGACTATGGCTACACCTTC.

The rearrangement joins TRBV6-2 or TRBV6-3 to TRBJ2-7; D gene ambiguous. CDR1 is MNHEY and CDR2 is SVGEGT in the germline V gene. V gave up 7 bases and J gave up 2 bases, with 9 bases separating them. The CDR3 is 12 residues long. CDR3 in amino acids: CASTPSAYEQYF. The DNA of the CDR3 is TGTGCCAGCACCCCGAGCGCCTACGAGCAGTACTTC.

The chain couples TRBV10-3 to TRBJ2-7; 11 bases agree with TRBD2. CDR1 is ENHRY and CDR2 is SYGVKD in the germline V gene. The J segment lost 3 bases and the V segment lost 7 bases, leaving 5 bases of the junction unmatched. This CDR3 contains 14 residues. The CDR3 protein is CAIKDSGGVYEQYF. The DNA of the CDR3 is TGTGCCATCAAGGATAGCGGGGGGGTCTACGAGCAGTACTTC.

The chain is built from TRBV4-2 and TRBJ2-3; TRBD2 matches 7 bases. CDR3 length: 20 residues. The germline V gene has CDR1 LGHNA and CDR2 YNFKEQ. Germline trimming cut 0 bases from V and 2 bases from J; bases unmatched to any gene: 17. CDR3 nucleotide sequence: TGTGCCAGCAGCCAAGAAACCGGGGGGTTTGCTAGCGGACACACAGATACGCAGTATTTT. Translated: CASSQETGGFASGHTDTQYF.

CDR3 amino acids: CASSQILAGDTDTQYF. In nucleotides, the CDR3 is TGTGCCAGCAGCCAAATCCTAGCGGGGGACACAGATACGCAGTATTTT. The chain carries TRBV4-2 and TRBJ2-3; 10 nucleotides align to TRBD2. J was trimmed by 2 bases and V by 2 bases; bases with no gene match: 4. Germline-derived CDR1 and CDR2 are LGHNA and YNFKEQ. This CDR3 is 16 amino acids long.

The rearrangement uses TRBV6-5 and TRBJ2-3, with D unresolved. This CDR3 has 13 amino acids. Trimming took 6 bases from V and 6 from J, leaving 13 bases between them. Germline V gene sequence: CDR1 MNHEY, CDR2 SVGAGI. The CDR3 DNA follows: TGTGCCAGCAGCGAGGCCCCAACCGATACGCAGTATTTT. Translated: CASSEAPTDTQYF.

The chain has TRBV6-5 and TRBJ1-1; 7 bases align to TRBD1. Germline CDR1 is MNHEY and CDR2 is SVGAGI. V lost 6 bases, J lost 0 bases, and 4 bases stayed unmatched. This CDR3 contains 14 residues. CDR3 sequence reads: CASSLTGLNTEAFF. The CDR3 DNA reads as TGTGCCAGCAGCCTGACAGGGCTGAACACTGAAGCTTTCTTT.

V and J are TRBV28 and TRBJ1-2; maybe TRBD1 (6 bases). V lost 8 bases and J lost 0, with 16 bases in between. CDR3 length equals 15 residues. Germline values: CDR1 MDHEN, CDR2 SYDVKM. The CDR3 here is CASASGGAANYGYTF. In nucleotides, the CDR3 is TGTGCCAGCGCCTCGGGGGGGGCGGCTAACTATGGCTACACCTTC.

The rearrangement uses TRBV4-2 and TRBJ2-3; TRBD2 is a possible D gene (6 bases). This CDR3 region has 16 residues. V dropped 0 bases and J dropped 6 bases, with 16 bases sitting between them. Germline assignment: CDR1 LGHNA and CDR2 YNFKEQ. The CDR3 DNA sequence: TGTGCCAGCAGCCAAGATATGGCTAGCGTGGGGGATACGCAGTATTTT. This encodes CASSQDMASVGDTQYF.

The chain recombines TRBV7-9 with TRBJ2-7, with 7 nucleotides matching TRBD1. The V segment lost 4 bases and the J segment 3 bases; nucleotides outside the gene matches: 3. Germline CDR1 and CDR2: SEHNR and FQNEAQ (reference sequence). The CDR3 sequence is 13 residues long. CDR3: CASSYRTGYEQYF. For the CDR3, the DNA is TGTGCCAGCAGCTACCGGACAGGCTACGAGCAGTACTTC.

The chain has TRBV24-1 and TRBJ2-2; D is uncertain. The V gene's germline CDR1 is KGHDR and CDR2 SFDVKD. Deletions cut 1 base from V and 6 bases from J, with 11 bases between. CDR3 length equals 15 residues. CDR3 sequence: CATSDLPETAGELFF. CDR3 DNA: TGTGCCACCAGTGATTTACCAGAGACTGCCGGGGAGCTGTTTTTT.

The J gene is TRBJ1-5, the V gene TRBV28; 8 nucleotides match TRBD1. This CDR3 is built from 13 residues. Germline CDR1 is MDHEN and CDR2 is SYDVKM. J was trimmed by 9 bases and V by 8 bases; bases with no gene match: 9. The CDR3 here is CASELSRGRPQHF. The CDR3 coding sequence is TGTGCCAGCGAACTCTCCAGGGGGCGGCCCCAGCATTTT.

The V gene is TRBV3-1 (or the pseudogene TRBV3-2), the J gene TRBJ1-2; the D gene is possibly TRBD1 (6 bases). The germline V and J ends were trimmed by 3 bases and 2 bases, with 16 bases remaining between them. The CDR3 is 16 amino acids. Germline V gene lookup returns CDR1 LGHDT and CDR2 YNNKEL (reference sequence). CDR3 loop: CASSHRGIQGNYGYTF. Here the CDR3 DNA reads TGTGCCAGCAGCCACCGGGGAATACAGGGAAACTATGGCTACACCTTC.

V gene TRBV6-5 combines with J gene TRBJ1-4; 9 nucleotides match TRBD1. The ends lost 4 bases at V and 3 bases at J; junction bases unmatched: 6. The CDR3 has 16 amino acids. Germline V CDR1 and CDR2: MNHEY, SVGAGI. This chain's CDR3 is CASSSGTGLSNEKLFF. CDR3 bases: TGTGCCAGCAGTTCCGGGACAGGGCTTTCTAATGAAAAACTGTTTTTT.

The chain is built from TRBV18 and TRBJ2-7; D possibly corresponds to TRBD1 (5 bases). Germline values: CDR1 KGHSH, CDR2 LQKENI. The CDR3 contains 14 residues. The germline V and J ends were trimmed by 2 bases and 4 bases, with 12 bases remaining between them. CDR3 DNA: TGTGCCAGCTCACCAGGCAGGGTGGGGTACGAGCAGTACTTC. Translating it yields CASSPGRVGYEQYF. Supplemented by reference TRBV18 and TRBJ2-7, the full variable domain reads NAGVMQNPRHLVRRRGQEARLRCSPMKGHSHVYWYRQLPEEGLKFMVYLQKENIIDESGMPKERFSAEFPKEGPSILRIQQVVRGDSAAYFCASSPGRVGYEQYFGPGTRLTVT.